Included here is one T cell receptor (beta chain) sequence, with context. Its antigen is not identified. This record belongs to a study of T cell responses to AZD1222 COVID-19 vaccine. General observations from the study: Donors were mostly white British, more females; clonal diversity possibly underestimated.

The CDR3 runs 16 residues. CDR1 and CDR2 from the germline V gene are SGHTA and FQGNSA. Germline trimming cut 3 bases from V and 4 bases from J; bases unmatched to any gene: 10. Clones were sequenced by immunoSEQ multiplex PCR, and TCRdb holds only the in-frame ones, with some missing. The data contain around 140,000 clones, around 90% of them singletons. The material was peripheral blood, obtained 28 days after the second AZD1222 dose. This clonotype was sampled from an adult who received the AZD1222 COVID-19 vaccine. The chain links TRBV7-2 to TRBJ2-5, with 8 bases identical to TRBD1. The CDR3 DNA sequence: TGTGCCAGCAGCTTTGAAGGGGCAGGGGGCAGAGAGACCCAGTACTTC. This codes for CASSFEGAGGRETQYF.